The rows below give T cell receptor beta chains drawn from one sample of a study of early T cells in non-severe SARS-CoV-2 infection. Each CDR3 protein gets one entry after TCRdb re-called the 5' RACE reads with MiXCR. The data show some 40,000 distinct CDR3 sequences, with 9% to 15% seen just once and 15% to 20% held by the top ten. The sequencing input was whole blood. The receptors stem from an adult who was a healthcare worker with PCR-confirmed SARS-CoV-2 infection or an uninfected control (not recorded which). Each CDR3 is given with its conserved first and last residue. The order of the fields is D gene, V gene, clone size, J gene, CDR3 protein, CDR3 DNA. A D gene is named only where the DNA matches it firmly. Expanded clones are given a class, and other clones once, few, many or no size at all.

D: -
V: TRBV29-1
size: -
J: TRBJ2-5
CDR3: CSVALGTEQETQYF
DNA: TGCAGCGTAGCCTTAGGGACGGAGCAAGAGACCCAGTACTTC

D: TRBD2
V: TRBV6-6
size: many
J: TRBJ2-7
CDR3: CASRRASGSYEQYF
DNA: TGTGCTTCCCGTAGGGCTAGCGGGTCCTACGAGCAGTACTTC

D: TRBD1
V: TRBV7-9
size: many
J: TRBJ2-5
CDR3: CASSLQGKETQYF
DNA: TGTGCCAGCAGCCTACAGGGGAAAGAGACCCAGTACTTC

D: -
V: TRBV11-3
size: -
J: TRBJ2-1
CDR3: CASSLGRLGEQFF
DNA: TGTGCCAGCAGCTTAGGAAGGCTGGGGGAGCAGTTCTTC

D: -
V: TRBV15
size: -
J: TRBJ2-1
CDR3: CATSRDLSNEQFF
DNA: TGTGCCACCAGCAGAGACCTTTCTAATGAGCAGTTCTTC

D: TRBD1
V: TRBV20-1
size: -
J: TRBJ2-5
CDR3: CSAGGQYHQETQYF
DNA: TGCAGTGCTGGGGGACAGTACCACCAAGAGACCCAGTACTTC

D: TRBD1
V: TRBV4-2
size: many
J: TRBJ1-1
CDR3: CASRVNRGRGAFF
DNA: TGTGCCAGCAGAGTCAACAGGGGGCGCGGGGCTTTCTTT

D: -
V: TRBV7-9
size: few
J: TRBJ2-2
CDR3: CASLGGRTGELFF
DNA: TGTGCCAGCTTAGGCGGGCGCACCGGGGAGCTGTTTTTT

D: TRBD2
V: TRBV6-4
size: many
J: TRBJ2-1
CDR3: CAIRPASGREDKDEQFF
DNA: TGTGCGATCAGGCCGGCCAGCGGGAGAGAAGATAAGGATGAGCAGTTCTTC

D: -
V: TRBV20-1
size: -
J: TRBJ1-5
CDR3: CSALAIVGIFQPQHF
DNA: TGCAGTGCTTTAGCTATTGTCGGGATTTTTCAGCCCCAGCATTTT

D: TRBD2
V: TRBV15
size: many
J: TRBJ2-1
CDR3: CATSRGEGLDVEQFF
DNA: TGTGCCACCAGCAGAGGAGAGGGACTAGATGTTGAGCAGTTCTTC

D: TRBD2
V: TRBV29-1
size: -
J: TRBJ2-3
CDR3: CSVWEGAGGGDTQYF
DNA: TGCAGCGTTTGGGAAGGAGCGGGAGGGGGAGATACGCAGTATTTT

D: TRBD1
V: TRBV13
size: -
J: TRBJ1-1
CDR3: CASSLQGARSGTEAFF
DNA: TGTGCCAGCAGCTTGCAGGGGGCGCGGTCGGGTACTGAAGCTTTCTTT

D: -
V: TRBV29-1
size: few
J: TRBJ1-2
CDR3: CSVEDRPLGYTF
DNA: TGCAGCGTTGAAGATCGACCCCTCGGCTACACCTTC

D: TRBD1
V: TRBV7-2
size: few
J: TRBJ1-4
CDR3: CASSLDGQASEKLFF
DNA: TGTGCCAGCAGCTTAGACGGACAGGCCAGCGAAAAACTGTTTTTT

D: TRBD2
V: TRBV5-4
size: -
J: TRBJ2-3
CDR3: CASSPRLAGVGTDTQYF
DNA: TGTGCCAGCAGCCCGCGACTAGCGGGAGTCGGCACAGATACGCAGTATTTT

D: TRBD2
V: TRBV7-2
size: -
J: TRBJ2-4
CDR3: CASSPQLAGAGNIQYF
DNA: TGTGCCAGCAGCCCACAACTAGCGGGAGCTGGGAACATTCAGTACTTC

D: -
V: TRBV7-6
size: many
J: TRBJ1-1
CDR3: CASKGRENTEAFF
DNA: TGTGCCAGCAAGGGACGGGAGAACACTGAAGCTTTCTTT

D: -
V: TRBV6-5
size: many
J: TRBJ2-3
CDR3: CASRQGAGGTQYF
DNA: TGTGCCAGCAGACAGGGGGCGGGGGGTACGCAGTATTTT

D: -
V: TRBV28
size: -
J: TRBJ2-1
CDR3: CASSLYGLADNEQFF
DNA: TGTGCCAGCAGTTTATACGGGCTAGCCGACAATGAGCAGTTCTTC

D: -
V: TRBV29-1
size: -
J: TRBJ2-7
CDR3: CSVREQLYEQYF
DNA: TGCAGCGTCAGGGAACAGCTCTACGAGCAGTACTTC

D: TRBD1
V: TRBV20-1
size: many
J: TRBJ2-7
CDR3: CSARETGDQTYEQYF
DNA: TGCAGTGCTAGAGAGACAGGGGACCAGACCTACGAGCAGTACTTC

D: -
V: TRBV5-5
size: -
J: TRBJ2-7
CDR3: CASSLGASLDEQYF
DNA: TGTGCCAGCAGCTTGGGGGCCTCTCTAGACGAGCAGTACTTC

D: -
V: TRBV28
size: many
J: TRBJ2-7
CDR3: CASRGASNSYEQYF
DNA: TGTGCCAGCAGGGGGGCCTCAAATTCCTACGAGCAGTACTTC

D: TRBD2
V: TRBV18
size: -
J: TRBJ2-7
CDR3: CASSPGTSGTYEQYF
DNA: TGTGCCAGCTCCCCAGGGACTAGCGGTACCTACGAGCAGTACTTC

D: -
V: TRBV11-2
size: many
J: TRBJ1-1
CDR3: CASMGRGRAEAFF
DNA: TGTGCCAGCATGGGTCGGGGTAGGGCTGAAGCTTTCTTT

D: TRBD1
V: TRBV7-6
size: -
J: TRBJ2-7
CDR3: CASSKLPGQGSYEQYF
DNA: TGTGCCAGCAGCAAACTCCCGGGACAGGGATCCTACGAGCAGTACTTC

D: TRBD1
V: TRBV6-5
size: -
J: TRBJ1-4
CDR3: CASRLGGGDEKLFF
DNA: TGTGCCAGCAGACTTGGAGGGGGCGATGAAAAACTGTTTTTT

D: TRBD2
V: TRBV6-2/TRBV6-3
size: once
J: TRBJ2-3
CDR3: CASSQAGGPPDTQYF
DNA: TGTGCCAGCAGCCAAGCGGGAGGGCCCCCAGATACGCAGTATTTT

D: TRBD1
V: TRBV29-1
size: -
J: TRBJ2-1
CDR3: CSAAVTGDSLREQFF
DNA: TGCAGCGCCGCCGTAACCGGGGACAGCCTTCGGGAGCAGTTCTTC